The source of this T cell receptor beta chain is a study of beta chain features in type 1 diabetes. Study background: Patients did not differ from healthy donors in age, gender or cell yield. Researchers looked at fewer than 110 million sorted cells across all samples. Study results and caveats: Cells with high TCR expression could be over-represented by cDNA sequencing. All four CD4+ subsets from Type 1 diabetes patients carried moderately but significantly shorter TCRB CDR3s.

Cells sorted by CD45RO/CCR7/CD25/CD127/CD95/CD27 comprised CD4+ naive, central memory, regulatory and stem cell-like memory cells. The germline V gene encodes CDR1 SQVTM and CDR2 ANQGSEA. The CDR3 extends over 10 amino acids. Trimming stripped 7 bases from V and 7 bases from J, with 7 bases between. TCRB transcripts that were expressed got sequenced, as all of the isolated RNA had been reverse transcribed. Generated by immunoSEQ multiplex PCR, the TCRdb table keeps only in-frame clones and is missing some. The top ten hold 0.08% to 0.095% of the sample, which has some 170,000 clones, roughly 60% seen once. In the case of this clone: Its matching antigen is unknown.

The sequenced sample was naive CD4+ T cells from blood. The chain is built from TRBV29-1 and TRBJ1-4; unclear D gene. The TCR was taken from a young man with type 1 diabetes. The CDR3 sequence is CSGMAEKLFF. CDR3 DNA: TGCAGCGGCATGGCTGAAAAACTGTTTTTT.